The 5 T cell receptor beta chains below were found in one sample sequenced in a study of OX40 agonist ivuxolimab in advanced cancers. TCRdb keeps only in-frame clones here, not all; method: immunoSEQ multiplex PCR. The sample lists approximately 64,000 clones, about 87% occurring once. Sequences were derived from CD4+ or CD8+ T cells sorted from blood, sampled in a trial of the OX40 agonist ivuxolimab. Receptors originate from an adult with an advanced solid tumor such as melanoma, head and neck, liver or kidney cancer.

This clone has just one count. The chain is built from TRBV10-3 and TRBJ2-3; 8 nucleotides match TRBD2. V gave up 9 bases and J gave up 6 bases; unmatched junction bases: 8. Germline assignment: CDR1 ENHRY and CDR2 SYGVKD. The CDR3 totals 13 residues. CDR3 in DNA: TGTGCCATTCTTAGCGGGATCGAGGATACGCAGTATTTT. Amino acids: CAILSGIEDTQYF.

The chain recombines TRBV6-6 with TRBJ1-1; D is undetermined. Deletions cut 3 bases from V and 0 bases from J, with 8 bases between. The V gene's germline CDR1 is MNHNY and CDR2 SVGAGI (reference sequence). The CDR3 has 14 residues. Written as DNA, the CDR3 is TGTGCCAGCAGTTATGGGCGGATGAACACTGAAGCTTTCTTT. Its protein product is CASSYGRMNTEAFF.

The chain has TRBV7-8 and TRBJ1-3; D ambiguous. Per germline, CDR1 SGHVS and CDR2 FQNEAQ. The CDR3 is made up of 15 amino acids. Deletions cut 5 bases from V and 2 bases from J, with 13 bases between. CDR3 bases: TGTGCCAGCAGCCCTTCTTGGCTTACTGGAAACACCATATATTTT. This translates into CASSPSWLTGNTIYF.

In DNA form, the CDR3 reads TGTGCCTGGAGTTCGGGCTCCTATAATTCACCCCTCCACTTT. Residues: CAWSSGSYNSPLHF. This chain links TRBV30 with TRBJ1-6; D is unclear. CDR1 and CDR2 (germline): GTSNPN, SVGIG (reference sequence). The CDR3 spans 14 residues. Trimming stripped 2 bases from V and 0 bases from J, with 5 bases between.

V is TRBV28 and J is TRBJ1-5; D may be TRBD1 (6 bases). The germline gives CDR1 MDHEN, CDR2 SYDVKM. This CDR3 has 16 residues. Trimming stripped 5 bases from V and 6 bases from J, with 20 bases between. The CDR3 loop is CASSKDRARRSQPQHF. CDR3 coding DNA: TGTGCCAGCAGTAAGGACAGAGCTCGCCGGAGTCAGCCCCAGCATTTT.